This TCR beta chain was observed in a study of PD-1 blockade in classical Hodgkin lymphoma. Study-wide points: Patients who responded completely had about the same baseline diversity as newly diagnosed patients.

Trimming left V 7 bases short and J 7 bases short, with 16 bases between. The CDR3 is 14 amino acids. Germline V gene data show CDR1 as MDHEN and CDR2 as SYDVKM. This clone was counted between two and nine times. The target antigen is unknown. Here immunoSEQ multiplex PCR was the method, and the copy in TCRdb shows in-frame clones only, minus some. The table lists some 21,000 clones, approximately 77% of them singletons. As for time point: cycle 4 day 1 (C4D1), after about 6 weeks of nivolumab. Each patient experienced a relapse that followed autologous stem cell transplantation, and brentuximab vedotin exposure varied.

This clonotype originated in a human donor with classical Hodgkin lymphoma. The input for sequencing was peripheral blood mononuclear cells (PBMCs), taken before the fourth cycle of nivolumab. The rearrangement joins TRBV28 to TRBJ2-2; a weak D match, TRBD1 (8 bases). The CDR3 DNA sequence: TGTGCCAGCACACGGACAGGGAGGGTCGGGGAGCTGTTTTTT. It specifies CASTRTGRVGELFF.